This T cell receptor beta chain was captured by sequencing in a study of beta chain features in type 1 diabetes. Study-wide results and limits: Sequencing used cDNA, and cells with high TCR expression could therefore be over-represented.

By way of CD45RO/CCR7/CD25/CD127/CD95/CD27, the CD4+ regulatory, stem cell-like memory, central memory and naive cells were sorted. cDNA synthesis used the whole RNA isolate, giving expressed TCRB sequences. This table comes from immunoSEQ multiplex PCR, and its TCRdb copy is limited to in-frame clones, with some not included. This table holds approximately 150,000 clones, roughly 9.7% found once. On this clone: Its target is not known.

CDR3 length equals 14 residues. With 3 bases clipped from V and 3 bases from J, the junction kept 1 base outside the gene matches. CDR1 SEHNR and CDR2 FQNEAQ come from the germline V gene (reference sequence). The sequence was collected from a woman aged 40 to 50 in good health. The rearrangement uses TRBV7-9 and TRBJ2-5, with TRBD2 identical over 10 bases. Sequencing input: central memory CD4+ T cells from blood. CDR3 sequence (DNA): TGTGCCAGCAGCTTTAGCGGGGGGAAAGAGACCCAGTACTTC. This encodes CASSFSGGKETQYF.